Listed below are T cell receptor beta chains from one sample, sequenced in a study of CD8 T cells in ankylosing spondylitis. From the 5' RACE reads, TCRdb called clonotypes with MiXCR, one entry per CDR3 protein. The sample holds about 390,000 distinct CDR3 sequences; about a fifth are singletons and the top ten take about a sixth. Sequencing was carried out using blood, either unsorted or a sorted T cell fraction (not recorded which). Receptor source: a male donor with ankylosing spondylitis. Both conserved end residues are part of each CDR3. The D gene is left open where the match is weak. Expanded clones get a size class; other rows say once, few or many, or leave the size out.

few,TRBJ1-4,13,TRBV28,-,CASSYRVGGKLFF,TGTGCCAGCAGTTATCGGGTCGGGGGTAAACTGTTTTTT
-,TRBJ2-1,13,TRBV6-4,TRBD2,CASSIGRLGEQFF,TGTGCCAGCAGTATCGGGAGGCTGGGTGAGCAGTTCTTC
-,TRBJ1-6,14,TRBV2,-,CAFGASPDNSPLHF,TGTGCCTTTGGGGCCTCCCCGGATAATTCACCCCTCCACTTT
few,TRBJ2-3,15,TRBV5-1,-,CASSTTDSRLDTQYF,TGCGCCAGCAGCACTACGGACTCCAGACTAGATACGCAGTATTTT
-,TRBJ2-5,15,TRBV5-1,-,CASSLAVGTGETQYF,TGCGCCAGCAGCTTGGCCGTGGGGACCGGAGAGACCCAGTACTTC
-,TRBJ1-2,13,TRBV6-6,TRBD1,CASSQGVDYGYTF,TGTGCCAGCAGTCAGGGGGTCGACTATGGCTACACCTTC
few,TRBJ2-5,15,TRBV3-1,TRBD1,CASSQRQGTEETQYF,TGTGCCAGCAGCCAACGACAGGGGACCGAAGAGACCCAGTACTTC
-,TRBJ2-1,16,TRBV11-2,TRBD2,CASSLTSGDSYNEQFF,TGTGCCAGCAGCTTAACTAGCGGGGACTCCTACAATGAGCAGTTCTTC
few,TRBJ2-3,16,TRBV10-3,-,CAIRPDLGVSTDTQYF,TGTGCCATCAGGCCAGATCTAGGGGTTAGCACAGATACGCAGTATTTT
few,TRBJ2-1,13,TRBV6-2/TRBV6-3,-,CASNEASYNEQFF,TGTGCCAGCAATGAGGCGTCCTACAATGAGCAGTTCTTC
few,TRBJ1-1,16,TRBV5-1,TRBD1,CASSLGTGLGRTEAFF,TGCGCCAGCAGCTTGGGGACAGGGCTGGGCCGCACTGAAGCTTTCTTT
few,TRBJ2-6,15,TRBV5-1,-,CASSFKASGANVLTF,TGCGCCAGCAGCTTCAAAGCGTCAGGGGCCAACGTCCTGACTTTC
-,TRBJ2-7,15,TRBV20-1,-,CSASPLTSGSYEQYF,TGCAGTGCTAGCCCCCTAACCAGCGGGTCCTACGAGCAGTACTTC
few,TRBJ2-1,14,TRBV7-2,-,CASSFTSSYNEQFF,TGTGCCAGCAGCTTCACGAGCTCCTACAATGAGCAGTTCTTC
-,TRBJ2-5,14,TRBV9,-,CASSTFSGSETQYF,TGTGCCAGCAGCACCTTCTCAGGTTCCGAGACCCAGTACTTC
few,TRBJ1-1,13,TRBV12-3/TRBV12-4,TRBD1,CASSKTGHTEAFF,TGTGCCAGCAGTAAGACAGGGCACACTGAAGCTTTCTTT
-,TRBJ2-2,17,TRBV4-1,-,CASSQGGGLANTGELFF,TGCGCCAGCAGCCAAGGGGGCGGGCTCGCGAACACCGGGGAGCTGTTTTTT
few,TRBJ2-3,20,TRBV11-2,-,CASSLDLIAWTGRATDTQYF,TGTGCCAGCAGCTTAGATCTGATAGCTTGGACCGGACGGGCCACAGATACGCAGTATTTT
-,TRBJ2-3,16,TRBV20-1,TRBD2,CSARGASGRWADTQYF,TGCAGTGCTAGGGGCGCTAGCGGGAGGTGGGCAGATACGCAGTATTTT
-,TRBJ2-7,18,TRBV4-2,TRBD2,CASTNNVGLAGVINEQYF,TGTGCCAGCACCAATAACGTAGGACTAGCGGGAGTTATTAACGAGCAGTACTTC
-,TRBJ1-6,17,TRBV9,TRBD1,CASSVGQGRSYNSPLHF,TGTGCCAGCAGCGTAGGACAGGGCCGCTCCTATAATTCACCCCTCCACTTT
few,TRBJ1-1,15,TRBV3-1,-,CASSQGPVGNTEAFF,TGTGCCAGCAGCCAAGGTCCGGTGGGGAACACTGAAGCTTTCTTT
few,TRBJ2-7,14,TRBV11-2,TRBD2,CASTLSGRAYEQYF,TGTGCCAGCACCCTAAGCGGGAGAGCCTACGAGCAGTACTTC
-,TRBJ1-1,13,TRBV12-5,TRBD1,CASGMTGPTEAFF,TGTGCTAGTGGTATGACAGGGCCCACTGAAGCTTTCTTT
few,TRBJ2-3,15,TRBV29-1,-,CSVPKSGGSTDTQYF,TGCAGCGTTCCCAAGAGCGGAGGCAGCACAGATACGCAGTATTTT
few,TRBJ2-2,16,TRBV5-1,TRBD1,CASSLTGQGNTGELFF,TGCGCCAGCAGCTTGACCGGACAGGGAAACACCGGGGAGCTGTTTTTT
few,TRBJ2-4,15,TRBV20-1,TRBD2,CSARSSSGSGDIQYF,TGCAGTGCTAGGTCTTCTAGCGGGAGTGGAGACATTCAGTACTTC
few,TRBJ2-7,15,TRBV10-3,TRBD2,CAISTVRAGDREQYF,TGTGCCATCAGTACCGTAAGGGCGGGAGATCGTGAGCAGTACTTC
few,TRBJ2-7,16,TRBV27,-,CASSSLRQATSYEQYF,TGTGCCAGCAGCTCACTCAGACAAGCCACTAGTTACGAGCAGTACTTC
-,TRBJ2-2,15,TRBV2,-,CAGGSGGSNTGELFF,TGTGCCGGGGGGTCCGGGGGCTCGAACACCGGGGAGCTGTTTTTT
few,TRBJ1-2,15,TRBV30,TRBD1,CAWRGQGATYYGYTF,TGTGCCTGGAGGGGACAGGGGGCGACCTACTATGGCTACACCTTC
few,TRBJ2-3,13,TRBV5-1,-,CASSSYSTDTQYF,TGCGCCAGCAGCTCTTATAGCACAGATACGCAGTATTTT
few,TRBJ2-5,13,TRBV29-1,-,CSALPTGSETQYF,TGCAGCGCCCTCCCCACGGGGTCAGAGACCCAGTACTTC
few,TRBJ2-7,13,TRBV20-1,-,CSASRQSTYEQYF,TGCAGTGCTAGTCGGCAGTCCACCTACGAGCAGTACTTC
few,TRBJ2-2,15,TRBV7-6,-,CASSSRTENTGELFF,TGTGCCAGCAGCTCCCGGACAGAGAACACCGGGGAGCTGTTTTTT
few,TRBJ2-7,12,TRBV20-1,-,CSAREDSYEQYF,TGCAGTGCTAGAGAGGACAGCTACGAGCAGTACTTC
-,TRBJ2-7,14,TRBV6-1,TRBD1,CASSRAGTGDEQYF,TGTGCCAGCAGTCGGGCCGGGACAGGGGATGAGCAGTACTTC
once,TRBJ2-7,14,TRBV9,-,CASSPRTQSTEQYF,TGTGCCAGCAGCCCTCGGACCCAGTCCACCGAGCAGTACTTC
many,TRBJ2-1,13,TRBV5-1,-,CASSLTLYHEQFF,TGCGCCAGCAGCTTAACACTGTACCATGAGCAGTTCTTC
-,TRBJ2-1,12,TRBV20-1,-,CSATPDSRRPFF,TGCAGTGCTACGCCCGACTCTCGGAGGCCGTTCTTC
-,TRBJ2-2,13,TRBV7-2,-,CASSLEEFGELFF,TGTGCCAGCAGCTTGGAGGAGTTCGGGGAGCTGTTTTTT
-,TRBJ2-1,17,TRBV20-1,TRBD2,CSARAGSGIRSYNEQFF,TGCAGTGCTAGGGCTGGTAGCGGGATAAGGTCCTACAATGAGCAGTTCTTC
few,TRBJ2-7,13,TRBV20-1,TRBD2,CSVLSGSFYEQYF,TGCAGTGTCCTTAGCGGGAGTTTCTACGAGCAGTACTTC
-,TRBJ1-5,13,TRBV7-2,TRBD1,CASSLWDRSPQHF,TGTGCCAGCAGCTTATGGGACAGATCGCCCCAGCATTTT
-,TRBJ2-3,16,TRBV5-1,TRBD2,CASSLTASGTTDTQYF,TGCGCCAGCAGCTTGACGGCTAGCGGGACCACAGATACGCAGTATTTT
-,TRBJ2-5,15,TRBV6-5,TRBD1,CASSYSARGQETQYF,TGTGCCAGCAGTTACTCGGCCAGGGGGCAAGAGACCCAGTACTTC
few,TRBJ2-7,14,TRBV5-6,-,CASSLLGASYEQYF,TGTGCCAGCAGCTTGTTGGGGGCTAGTTACGAGCAGTACTTC
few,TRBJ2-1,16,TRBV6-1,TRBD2,CASRPQAGVLYNEQFF,TGTGCCAGCAGACCTCAAGCGGGAGTGCTTTACAATGAGCAGTTCTTC
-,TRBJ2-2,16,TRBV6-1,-,CASSQTDLLVTGELFF,TGTGCCAGCAGCCAGACAGACCTTTTAGTCACCGGGGAGCTGTTTTTT
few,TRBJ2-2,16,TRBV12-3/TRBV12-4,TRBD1,CASTPAGTGSTGELFF,TGTGCCAGCACCCCAGCGGGGACAGGGAGTACCGGGGAGCTGTTTTTT
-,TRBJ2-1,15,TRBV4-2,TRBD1,CASRGLGQGSVEQFF,TGTGCCAGCAGGGGTTTAGGACAGGGGAGTGTTGAGCAGTTCTTC
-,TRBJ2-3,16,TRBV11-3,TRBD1,CASSLHRGQSTDTQYF,TGTGCCAGCAGCCTGCACAGGGGGCAGAGCACAGATACGCAGTATTTT
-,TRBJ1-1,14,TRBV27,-,CASSRVRPNTEAFF,TGTGCCAGCAGCCGGGTCAGACCGAACACTGAAGCTTTCTTT
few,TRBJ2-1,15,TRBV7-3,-,CASSPYLGSYNEQFF,TGTGCCAGCAGCCCTTACTTGGGCTCCTACAATGAGCAGTTCTTC
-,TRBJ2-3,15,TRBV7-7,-,CASSLGLATPDTQYF,TGTGCCAGCAGCTTAGGCCTAGCAACGCCAGATACGCAGTATTTT
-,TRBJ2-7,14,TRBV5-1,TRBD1,CASSTQGAVSEQYF,TGCGCCAGCAGTACACAGGGGGCAGTCTCCGAGCAGTACTTC
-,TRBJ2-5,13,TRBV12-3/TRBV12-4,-,CASRTGAGGTQYF,TGTGCCAGCAGAACCGGGGCCGGAGGGACCCAGTACTTC
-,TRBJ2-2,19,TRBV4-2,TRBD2,CASSNPGTSGILFTGELFF,TGTGCCAGCAGCAATCCTGGGACTAGCGGGATTTTGTTCACCGGGGAGCTGTTTTTT
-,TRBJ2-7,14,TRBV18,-,CASSPTIGSYEQYF,TGTGCCAGCTCACCAACCATAGGGTCCTACGAGCAGTACTTC
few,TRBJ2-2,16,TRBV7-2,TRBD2,CASSSGLAGGFGELFF,TGTGCCAGCAGTAGTGGACTAGCGGGAGGTTTCGGGGAGCTGTTTTTT